This T cell receptor beta chain emerged from a study of T cells expressing NK-cell markers. Whole-study findings and limits: A handful of donors showed these clonotypes also leading the CD3+CD56-NKG2C+ fraction. In several donors, dominant CD3+CD56+NKG2C+ clones formed 1.0-7.0% of CD8+ cells. HCMV specificity of the expanded NKG2C+ T cell clones stayed unclear.

The length of the CDR3 is 17 residues. From germline, CDR1 is SNHLY and CDR2 FYNNEI. For each CDR3 protein, TCRdb gives one entry from its re-call of the 5' RACE reads, without DNA. The sample spans about 300,000 distinct CDR3 sequences; the ten largest clones claim around 4.2%. Notes on this clonotype: Its antigen remains unidentified.

The sample consisted of blood T cells: a sorted CD56 or NKG2C T cell subset, CD4+ or CD8+ T cells, or bulk PBMC T cells (not recorded which). V is TRBV2 and J is TRBJ1-3; as DNA is missing, the TRBD1 call by TCRdb cannot be tested. This TCR came from a woman aged 18 to 75 in good health. CDR3 protein: CASTSAPGHFSGNTIYF.